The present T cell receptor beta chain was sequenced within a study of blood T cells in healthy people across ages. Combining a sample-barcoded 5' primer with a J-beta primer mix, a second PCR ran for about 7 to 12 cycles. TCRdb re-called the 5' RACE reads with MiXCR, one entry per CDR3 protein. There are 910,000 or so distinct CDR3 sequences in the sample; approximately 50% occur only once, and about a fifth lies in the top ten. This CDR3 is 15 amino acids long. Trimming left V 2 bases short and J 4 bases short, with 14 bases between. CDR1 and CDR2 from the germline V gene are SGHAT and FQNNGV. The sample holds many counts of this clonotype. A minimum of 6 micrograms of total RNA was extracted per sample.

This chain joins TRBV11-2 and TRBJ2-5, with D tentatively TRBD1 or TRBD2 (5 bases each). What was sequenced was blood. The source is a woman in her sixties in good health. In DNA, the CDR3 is TGTGCCAGCAGCTTACTAACAGGAGAGGGAGAGACCCAGTACTTC. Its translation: CASSLLTGEGETQYF.